This is a list of T cell receptor beta chains from one sample in a study of blood T cell repertoires in COVID-19. Clones were sequenced by immunoSEQ multiplex PCR, and TCRdb holds only the in-frame ones, with some missing. The top ten clones hold 7.6% of a sample with more than 85,000 clones, roughly 76% of them seen once. The sequenced sample consisted of peripheral blood. These receptors were collected from a woman aged 55-69 years with acute or convalescent COVID-19. The CDR3 runs from the conserved cysteine through the conserved F or W. The order of the fields is D gene, J gene, V gene, clone size, CDR3 protein, CDR3 DNA. D genes are given only for firm matches. Expanded clones are given a class, and other clones once, few, many or no size at all.

>.|TRBJ1-2|TRBV1|.
CTSSLIEPTGGYGYTF
TGCACCAGCAGCCTGATCGAACCAACAGGCGGCTATGGCTACACCTTC
>TRBD1|TRBJ1-2|TRBV24-1|.
CATGGTVGYTF
TGTGCCACCGGGGGGACAGTAGGCTACACCTTC
>.|TRBJ2-1|TRBV10-1|.
CASSESGGNEQFF
TGCGCCAGCAGTGAGTCGGGGGGAAATGAGCAGTTCTTC
>TRBD1|TRBJ2-2|TRBV9|.
CASSVTGTGELFF
TGTGCCAGCAGCGTGACAGGGACCGGGGAGCTGTTTTTT
>.|TRBJ1-1|TRBV29-1|.
CSSSAGLDTEAFF
TGCAGCTCCTCGGCAGGGTTGGACACTGAAGCTTTCTTT
>TRBD2|TRBJ2-7|TRBV2|.
CASRNSGSSYEQYF
TGTGCCAGCAGAAATAGCGGGAGCTCCTACGAGCAGTACTTC
>TRBD1|TRBJ2-7|TRBV10-1|.
CAHRRDSLYHEQYF
TGCGCCCACAGAAGGGACAGCCTCTACCACGAGCAGTACTTC
>TRBD2|TRBJ2-5|TRBV6-1|.
CASSVGLAGGQETQYF
TGTGCCAGCAGTGTCGGACTAGCGGGGGGTCAAGAGACCCAGTACTTC
>.|TRBJ2-2|TRBV7-3|.
CASSSARGYTGELFF
TGTGCCAGCAGCTCGGCCAGGGGTTACACCGGGGAGCTGTTTTTT
>.|TRBJ2-7|TRBV4-1|.
CASSDSGQKYEQYF
TGCGCCAGCAGCGACTCAGGACAGAAATACGAGCAGTACTTC
>.|TRBJ1-3|TRBV3-1/TRBV3-2|.
CASTEGASGNTIYF
TGTGCCAGCACCGAGGGAGCCTCTGGAAACACCATATATTTT
>.|TRBJ2-2|TRBV19|.
CATTTVGELFF
TGTGCCACCACCACGGTCGGGGAGCTGTTTTTT
>.|TRBJ2-1|TRBV7-8|.
CASSLGRVLYNEQFF
TGTGCCAGCAGCTTAGGCCGGGTCCTTTACAATGAGCAGTTCTTC
>TRBD1|TRBJ2-7|TRBV24-1|.
CATSDPGQGYYEQYF
TGTGCCACCAGTGATCCGGGACAGGGTTACTACGAGCAGTACTTC
>TRBD2|TRBJ2-3|TRBV7-8|.
CASSPTPGLAGGTDTQYF
TGTGCCAGCAGTCCAACTCCGGGACTAGCGGGGGGCACAGATACGCAGTATTTT
>.|TRBJ2-2|TRBV28|.
CASSFSGLATGELFF
TGTGCCAGCAGTTTTAGTGGTTTAGCCACCGGGGAGCTGTTTTTT
>.|TRBJ1-1|TRBV9|.
CASSVAGRDTEAFF
TGTGCCAGCAGCGTAGCAGGGAGGGACACTGAAGCTTTCTTT
>TRBD1|TRBJ2-6|TRBV28|.
CASTLTATGTGANVLTF
TGTGCCAGCACCCTAACGGCGACAGGGACTGGGGCCAACGTCCTGACTTTC
>TRBD1|TRBJ2-1|TRBV12-3/TRBV12-4|.
CASSSSRQGQFF
TGTGCCAGCAGCTCTTCACGACAGGGGCAGTTCTTC
>.|TRBJ1-5|TRBV4-3|.
CASSRQTENQPQHF
TGCGCCAGCAGCCGTCAGACGGAGAATCAGCCCCAGCATTTT
>TRBD1|TRBJ2-7|TRBV2|.
CASSRDRLYEQYF
TGTGCCAGCAGTAGGGACAGACTCTACGAGCAGTACTTC
>.|TRBJ1-2|TRBV10-3|.
CAIRVLDTESNYGYTF
TGTGCCATCAGGGTGCTGGACACGGAATCTAACTATGGCTACACCTTC
>TRBD1|TRBJ1-6|TRBV23-1|.
CASRLPPGTGDSPLHF
TGCGCCAGCAGATTACCTCCCGGGACAGGGGATTCACCCCTCCACTTT
>.|TRBJ1-6|TRBV6-2/TRBV6-3|few
CASSYIGGAAYNSPLHF
TGTGCCAGCAGTTACATTGGGGGCGCCGCCTATAATTCACCCCTCCACTTT
>.|TRBJ1-5|TRBV2|.
CASSERVNQPQHF
TGTGCCAGCAGTGAACGGGTGAATCAGCCCCAGCATTTT
>.|TRBJ1-1|TRBV11-3|.
CASSLGHGNTEAFF
TGTGCCAGCAGCTTAGGACATGGGAACACTGAAGCTTTCTTT
>TRBD1|TRBJ1-2|TRBV30|.
CAYAGGYGYTF
TGTGCCTATGCAGGGGGCTATGGCTACACCTTC
>TRBD1|TRBJ1-2|TRBV7-3|.
CASSQGAGPGYGYTF
TGTGCCAGCAGCCAGGGGGCAGGCCCGGGGTATGGCTACACCTTC
>.|TRBJ1-1|TRBV6-6|once
CASSYSKGQGSTEAFF
TGTGCCAGCAGTTACTCAAAGGGCCAGGGGAGCACTGAAGCTTTCTTT
>TRBD2|TRBJ2-1|TRBV18|.
CASSPTSGGASGNNEQFF
TGTGCCAGCTCACCAACTAGCGGGGGGGCGAGTGGTAACAATGAGCAGTTCTTC
>.|TRBJ1-3|TRBV18|.
CASSPSESSGNTIYF
TGTGCCAGCTCACCATCCGAGAGCTCTGGAAACACCATATATTTT
>TRBD1|TRBJ1-1|TRBV9|.
CASSAGQANGEAFF
TGTGCCAGCAGCGCGGGACAGGCCAACGGTGAAGCTTTCTTT
>.|TRBJ2-5|TRBV19|.
CASKGQSQETQYF
TGTGCCAGTAAAGGACAATCCCAAGAGACCCAGTACTTC
>TRBD1|TRBJ1-2|TRBV7-9|.
CASSFGGGVYGYTF
TGTGCCAGCAGCTTTGGAGGGGGCGTCTATGGCTACACCTTC
>.|TRBJ1-6|TRBV7-9|.
CASSRGGSYNSPLHF
TGTGCCAGCAGCCGGGGGGGCTCCTATAATTCACCCCTCCACTTT
>.|TRBJ1-5|TRBV12-3/TRBV12-4|.
CASSFNRQPQHF
TGTGCCAGCAGTTTTAATCGTCAGCCCCAGCATTTT
>.|TRBJ1-1|TRBV28|.
CASSSATGTLNTEAFF
TGTGCCAGCAGTTCGGCGACCGGGACACTAAACACTGAAGCTTTCTTT
>.|TRBJ2-7|TRBV6-2/TRBV6-3|few
CASSYSIRRVSSYEQYF
TGTGCCAGCAGTTACTCGATACGCAGGGTATCATCCTACGAGCAGTACTTC
>.|TRBJ2-7|TRBV13|.
CASSLGQEGYEQYF
TGTGCCAGCAGCTTAGGGCAGGAAGGATACGAGCAGTACTTC
>.|TRBJ2-2|TRBV7-8|many
CASSLVSGLINTGELFF
TGTGCCAGCAGCTTAGTATCGGGACTCATTAACACCGGGGAGCTGTTTTTT
>TRBD1|TRBJ2-5|TRBV5-1|.
CASSFRDRILETQYF
TGCGCCAGCAGCTTCAGGGACAGGATCCTTGAGACCCAGTACTTC
>.|TRBJ2-7|TRBV4-3|.
CASSQDHGNGNEQYF
TGCGCCAGCAGCCAAGATCACGGGAACGGGAACGAGCAGTACTTC
>.|TRBJ1-2|TRBV6-5|few
CASSPQGENYGYTF
TGTGCCAGCAGTCCACAGGGAGAGAACTATGGCTACACCTTC
>.|TRBJ1-5|TRBV28|once
CASSLRGVGWQPQHF
TGTGCCAGCAGTTTACGCGGGGTTGGTTGGCAGCCCCAGCATTTT
>.|TRBJ1-2|TRBV9|.
CASSVALGSAIGGYTF
TGTGCCAGCAGCGTAGCGCTAGGGAGCGCCATTGGTGGCTACACCTTC
>.|TRBJ1-6|TRBV21-1|.
CASRGRVGSSYNSPLHF
TGTGCCAGCAGGGGTCGGGTGGGGAGCTCCTATAATTCACCCCTCCACTTT
>TRBD1|TRBJ2-2|TRBV10-3|.
CAIRAGTGFAGELFF
TGTGCCATCAGGGCCGGGACAGGGTTCGCCGGGGAGCTGTTTTTT
>.|TRBJ2-3|TRBV7-6|.
CASSRRAGPQDTQYF
TGTGCCAGCAGCCGGCGGGCGGGACCCCAGGATACGCAGTATTTT